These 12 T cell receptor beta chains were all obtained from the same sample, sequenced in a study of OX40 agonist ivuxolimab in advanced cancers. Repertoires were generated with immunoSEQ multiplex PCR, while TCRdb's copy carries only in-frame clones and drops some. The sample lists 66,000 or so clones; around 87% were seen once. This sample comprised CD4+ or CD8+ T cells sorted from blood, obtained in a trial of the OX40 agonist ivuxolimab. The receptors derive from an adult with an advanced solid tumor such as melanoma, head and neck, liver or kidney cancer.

CDR3 sequence (DNA): TGTGCCAGCTCACCAATGGTTGCCTCAACTAATGAAAAACTGTTTTTT. It translates to CASSPMVASTNEKLFF. The gene calls are TRBV18 and TRBJ1-4; D gene unclear. Trimming removed 2 bases from V and 0 bases from J, with 10 bases in between. Germline V lookup: CDR1 KGHSH, CDR2 LQKENI. The CDR3 has 16 residues.

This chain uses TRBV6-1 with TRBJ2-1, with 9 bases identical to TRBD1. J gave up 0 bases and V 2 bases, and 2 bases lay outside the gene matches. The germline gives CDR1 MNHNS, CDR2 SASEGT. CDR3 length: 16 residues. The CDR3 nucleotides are TGTGCCAGCAGTGAAAGGGGACAGGGCTCCTACAATGAGCAGTTCTTC. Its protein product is CASSERGQGSYNEQFF.

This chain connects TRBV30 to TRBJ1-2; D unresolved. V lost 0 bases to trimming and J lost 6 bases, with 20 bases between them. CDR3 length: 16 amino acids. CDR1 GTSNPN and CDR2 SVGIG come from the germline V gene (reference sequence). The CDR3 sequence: CAWSVSRVGRVDGYTF. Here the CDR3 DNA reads TGTGCCTGGAGTGTTTCCCGAGTGGGTCGGGTGGATGGCTACACCTTC. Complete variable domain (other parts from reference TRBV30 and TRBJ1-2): SQTIHQWPATLVQPVGSPLSLECTVEGTSNPNLYWYRQAAGRGLQLLFYSVGIGQISSEVPQNLSASRPQDRQFILSSKKLLLSDSGFYLCAWSVSRVGRVDGYTFGSGTRLTVV.

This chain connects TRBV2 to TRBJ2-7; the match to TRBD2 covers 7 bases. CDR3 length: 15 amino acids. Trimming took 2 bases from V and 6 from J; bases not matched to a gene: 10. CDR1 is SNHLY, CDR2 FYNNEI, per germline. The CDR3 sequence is CASSETRGGIGEQYF. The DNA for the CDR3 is TGTGCCAGCAGTGAAACGAGGGGAGGGATTGGCGAGCAGTACTTC.

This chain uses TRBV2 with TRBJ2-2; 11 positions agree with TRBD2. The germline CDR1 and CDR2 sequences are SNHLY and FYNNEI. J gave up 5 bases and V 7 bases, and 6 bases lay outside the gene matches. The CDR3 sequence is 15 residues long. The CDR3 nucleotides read TGTGCCAGCAAAACTACTAGCGGGAGAACCGGGGAGCTGTTTTTT. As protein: CASKTTSGRTGELFF.

The CDR3 protein is CASSSRRGPMSSYEQYF. CDR3 coding DNA: TGTGCCAGCAGCTCCAGGCGGGGACCTATGTCCTCCTACGAGCAGTACTTC. This sequence joins TRBV5-4 and TRBJ2-7, with D maybe TRBD2 (6 bases). CDR1 is SGHNT, CDR2 YYREEE, per germline (reference sequence). CDR3 length equals 17 residues. Trimming stripped 3 bases from V and 0 bases from J, with 19 bases between.

CDR3 DNA sequence: TGTGCCAGCACCCCGGGGGGGATGGGGTATAATGAGCAGTTCTTC. Translated, it gives CASTPGGMGYNEQFF. V and J are TRBV27 and TRBJ2-1; 8 bases map to TRBD2. In germline, CDR1 is MNHEY, CDR2 SMNVEV (reference sequence). This CDR3 is built from 15 residues. After removal of 7 bases from V and 7 bases from J, the junction contained 12 bases not matched to a gene.

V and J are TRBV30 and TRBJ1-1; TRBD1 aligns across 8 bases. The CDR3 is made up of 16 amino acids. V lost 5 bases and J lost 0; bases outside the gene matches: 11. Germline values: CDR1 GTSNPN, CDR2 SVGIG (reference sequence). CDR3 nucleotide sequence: TGTGCCTGGTTAGGCGCCCGGGGACAGGTGAACACTGAAGCTTTCTTT. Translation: CAWLGARGQVNTEAFF.

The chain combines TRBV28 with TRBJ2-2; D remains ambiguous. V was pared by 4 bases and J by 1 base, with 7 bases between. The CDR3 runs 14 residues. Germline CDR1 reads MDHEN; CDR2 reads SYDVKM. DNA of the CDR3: TGTGCCAGCAGTTCGGAACAGAACACCGGGGAGCTGTTTTTT. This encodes CASSSEQNTGELFF.

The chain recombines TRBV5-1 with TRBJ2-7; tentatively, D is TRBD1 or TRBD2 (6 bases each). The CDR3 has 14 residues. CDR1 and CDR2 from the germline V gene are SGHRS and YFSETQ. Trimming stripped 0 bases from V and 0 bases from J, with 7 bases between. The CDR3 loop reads CASSLAGASYEQYF. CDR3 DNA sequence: TGCGCCAGCAGCTTGGCGGGGGCCTCCTACGAGCAGTACTTC.

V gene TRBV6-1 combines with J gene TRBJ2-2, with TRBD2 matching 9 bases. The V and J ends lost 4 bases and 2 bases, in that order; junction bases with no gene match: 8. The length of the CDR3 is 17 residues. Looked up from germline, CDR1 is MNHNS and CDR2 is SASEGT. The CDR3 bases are TGTGCCAGCAGTGGCCCCTCTAGCGGGATCAACACCGGGGAGCTGTTTTTT. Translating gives CASSGPSSGINTGELFF.

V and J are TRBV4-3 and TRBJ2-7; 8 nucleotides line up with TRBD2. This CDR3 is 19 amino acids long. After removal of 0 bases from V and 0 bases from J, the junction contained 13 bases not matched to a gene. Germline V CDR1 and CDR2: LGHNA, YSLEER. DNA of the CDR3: TGCGCCAGCAGCCAAGACAAGGACCAAATAGCGGGGACCTCCTACGAGCAGTACTTC. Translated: CASSQDKDQIAGTSYEQYF.